This TCR beta chain was observed in a study of early T cells in non-severe SARS-CoV-2 infection. Across the study: The authors sequenced bulk RNA from unsorted whole blood, leaving chains unpaired.

General study points: A preference for anti-spike CD8 responses marked VDJdb matching, which missed private and CD4 specificities.

To note about this clonotype: The antigen remains unidentified.

Individual cDNA molecules carried attached unique molecular identifiers. TCRdb re-called the 5' RACE reads with MiXCR, one entry per CDR3 protein. The table lists about 100,000 distinct CDR3 sequences, approximately 12% of them singletons. Trimming at V came to 4 bases and at J to 5 bases, leaving 6 bases not matched to a gene. The V gene's germline CDR1 is KGHDR and CDR2 SFDVKD. This CDR3 is built from 15 residues. The chain carries TRBV24-1 and TRBJ2-2; 7 bases fit TRBD1. This TCR was sampled from an adult who was a healthcare worker with PCR-confirmed SARS-CoV-2 infection or an uninfected control (not recorded which). The sample taken for sequencing was whole blood. CDR3 sequence: CATSDPTGTTGELFF. DNA for the CDR3: TGTGCCACCAGTGACCCGACAGGGACAACCGGGGAGCTGTTTTTT.